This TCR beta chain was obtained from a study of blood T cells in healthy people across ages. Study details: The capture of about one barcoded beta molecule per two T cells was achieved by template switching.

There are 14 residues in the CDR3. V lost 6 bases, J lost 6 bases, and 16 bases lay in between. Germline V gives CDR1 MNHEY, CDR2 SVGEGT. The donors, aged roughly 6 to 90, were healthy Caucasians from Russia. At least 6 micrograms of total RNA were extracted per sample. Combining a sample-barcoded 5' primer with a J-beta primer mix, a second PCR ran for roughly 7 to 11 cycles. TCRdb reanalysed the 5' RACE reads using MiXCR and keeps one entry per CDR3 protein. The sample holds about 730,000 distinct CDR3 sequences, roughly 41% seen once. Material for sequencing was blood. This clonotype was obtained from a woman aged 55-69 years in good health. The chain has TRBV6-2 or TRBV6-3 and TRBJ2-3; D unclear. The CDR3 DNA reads TGTGCCAGCAGCCCCGTGAGCCTCACGGATACGCAGTATTTT. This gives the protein CASSPVSLTDTQYF.